This TCR beta chain was profiled in a study of blood T cells in healthy people across ages. CDR3 length equals 15 residues. Trimming took 6 bases from V and 7 from J; bases not matched to a gene: 8. A J-beta primer mix and a sample-barcoded 5' primer were used in a second PCR of roughly 7 to 12 cycles. Samples each returned at least 2.5 million CDR3-containing paired-end reads. TCRdb re-derived calls from the 5' RACE reads in MiXCR, one entry per CDR3 protein. The sample contains around 1,600,000 distinct CDR3 sequences, under 55% of which appear only once. The chain employs TRBV12-3 or TRBV12-4 and TRBJ2-1; 11 bases are a match to TRBD2. This receptor was taken from a woman between 18 and 29 years old in good health. Sequenced input: blood. CDR3 sequence reads: CASSNGLAGGNEQFF. The CDR3, as DNA: TGTGCCAGCAGCAACGGGCTAGCGGGGGGAAATGAGCAGTTCTTC.